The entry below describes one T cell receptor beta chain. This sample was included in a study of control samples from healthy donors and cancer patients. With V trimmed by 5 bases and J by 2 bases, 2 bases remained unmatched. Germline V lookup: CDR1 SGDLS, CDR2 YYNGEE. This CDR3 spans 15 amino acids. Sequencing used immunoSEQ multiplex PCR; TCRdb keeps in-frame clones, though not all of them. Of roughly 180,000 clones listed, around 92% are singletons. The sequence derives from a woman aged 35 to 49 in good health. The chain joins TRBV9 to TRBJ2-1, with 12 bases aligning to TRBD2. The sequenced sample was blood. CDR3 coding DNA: TGTGCCAGCAGTGGGACTAGCGGGCCCTACAATGAGCAGTTCTTC. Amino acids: CASSGTSGPYNEQFF.